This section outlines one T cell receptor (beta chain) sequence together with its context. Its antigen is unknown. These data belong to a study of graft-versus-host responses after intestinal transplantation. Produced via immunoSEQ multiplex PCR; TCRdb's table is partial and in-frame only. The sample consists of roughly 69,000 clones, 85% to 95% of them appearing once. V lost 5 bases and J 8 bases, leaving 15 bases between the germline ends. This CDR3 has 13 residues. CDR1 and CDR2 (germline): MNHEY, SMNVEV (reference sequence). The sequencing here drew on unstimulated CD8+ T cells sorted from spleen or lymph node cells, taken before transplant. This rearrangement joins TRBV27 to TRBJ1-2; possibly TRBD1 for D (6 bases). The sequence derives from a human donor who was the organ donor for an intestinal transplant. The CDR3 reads CASSNPGERGYTF. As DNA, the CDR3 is TGTGCCAGCAGTAATCCAGGGGAAAGGGGCTACACCTTC.